These T cell receptor beta chains were read from a single sample in a study of T cell changes during pregnancy in multiple sclerosis. The data were produced by immunoSEQ multiplex PCR, yet TCRdb's version contains in-frame clones alone and is incomplete. This table holds tens of thousands of clones, about 94% found once. Sequenced material: CD8+ T cells from peripheral blood mononuclear cells, taken in the first trimester of pregnancy. These receptors all come from a female donor with multiple sclerosis, enrolled in a pregnancy study. CDR3s include the opening cysteine and the closing phenylalanine or tryptophan. Fields, in order: CDR3 protein, CDR3 DNA, D gene, J gene, V gene, clone size. D genes are given only for firm matches. A row's size may be missing; if present it is once, few, many or a size class.

cdr3_aa: CASSGTGGLSYSYNEQFF
cdr3_nt: TGTGCCAGCAGTGGGACAGGGGGCTTATCGTACTCCTACAATGAGCAGTTCTTC
d_call: TRBD1
j_call: TRBJ2-1
v_call: TRBV6-4
clone_size: .

cdr3_aa: CASSVVASGSSDTQYF
cdr3_nt: TGTGCCAGCAGCGTAGTGGCTAGCGGGAGCTCAGATACGCAGTATTTT
d_call: TRBD2
j_call: TRBJ2-3
v_call: TRBV9
clone_size: once

cdr3_aa: CASSLDSGRTSNEQFF
cdr3_nt: TGTGCCAGCAGTTTAGATAGCGGGAGGACGAGCAATGAGCAGTTCTTC
d_call: TRBD2
j_call: TRBJ2-1
v_call: TRBV27
clone_size: .

cdr3_aa: CASSYGRDGGYTF
cdr3_nt: TGTGCCAGCAGTTACGGCAGGGATGGCGGCTACACCTTC
d_call: .
j_call: TRBJ1-2
v_call: TRBV6-5
clone_size: .

cdr3_aa: CASSPASGANTGELFF
cdr3_nt: TGTGCCAGCAGCCCCGCTAGCGGGGCTAACACCGGGGAGCTGTTTTTT
d_call: TRBD2
j_call: TRBJ2-2
v_call: TRBV9
clone_size: once

cdr3_aa: CASSLRGGSNTEAFF
cdr3_nt: TGTGCCAGCAGTCTGCGTGGGGGCTCCAACACTGAAGCTTTCTTT
d_call: .
j_call: TRBJ1-1
v_call: TRBV28
clone_size: .

cdr3_aa: CASSAVGGGGLYTQYF
cdr3_nt: TGTGCCAGCAGTGCGGTGGGCGGGGGGGGCCTCTATACGCAGTATTTT
d_call: TRBD2
j_call: TRBJ2-3
v_call: TRBV2
clone_size: .

cdr3_aa: CASSYGLAATQYF
cdr3_nt: TGTGCCAGCAGCTACGGACTAGCGGCTACGCAGTATTTT
d_call: TRBD2
j_call: TRBJ2-3
v_call: TRBV27
clone_size: .

cdr3_aa: CASSIAANTGELFF
cdr3_nt: TGTGCCAGCAGTATAGCGGCGAACACCGGGGAGCTGTTTTTT
d_call: .
j_call: TRBJ2-2
v_call: TRBV7-3
clone_size: .

cdr3_aa: CASSWGLAPYEQYF
cdr3_nt: TGTGCCAGCAGCTGGGGACTAGCCCCCTACGAGCAGTACTTC
d_call: TRBD2
j_call: TRBJ2-7
v_call: TRBV11-2
clone_size: .

cdr3_aa: CASSTPGQGVLKQYF
cdr3_nt: TGTGCCAGTAGTACACCGGGACAGGGGGTTCTGAAGCAGTACTTC
d_call: TRBD1
j_call: TRBJ2-7
v_call: TRBV19
clone_size: once

cdr3_aa: CASSFGTGAFLNEQFF
cdr3_nt: TGTGCCAGCAGCTTTGGGACAGGGGCGTTCCTCAATGAGCAGTTCTTC
d_call: TRBD1
j_call: TRBJ2-1
v_call: TRBV7-3
clone_size: .

cdr3_aa: CATKGGTEAFF
cdr3_nt: TGTGCCACCAAAGGGGGAACTGAAGCTTTCTTT
d_call: .
j_call: TRBJ1-1
v_call: TRBV10-3
clone_size: .

cdr3_aa: CASSQIGGFQENTEAFF
cdr3_nt: TGTGCCAGCAGTCAAATTGGGGGGTTTCAGGAGAACACTGAAGCTTTCTTT
d_call: .
j_call: TRBJ1-1
v_call: TRBV27
clone_size: once

cdr3_aa: CASSQDRGMGDSYNSPLHF
cdr3_nt: TGCGCCAGCAGCCAAGATCGAGGGATGGGAGACTCCTATAATTCACCCCTCCACTTT
d_call: .
j_call: TRBJ1-6
v_call: TRBV4-1
clone_size: .

cdr3_aa: CASSVDGQLNTEAFF
cdr3_nt: TGTGCCAGCAGCGTAGATGGACAGCTGAACACTGAAGCTTTCTTT
d_call: .
j_call: TRBJ1-1
v_call: TRBV9
clone_size: once

cdr3_aa: CASSLRPASGGYNEQFF
cdr3_nt: TGCGCCAGCAGCCTTCGGCCGGCTAGCGGGGGCTACAATGAGCAGTTCTTC
d_call: TRBD2
j_call: TRBJ2-1
v_call: TRBV5-1
clone_size: .

cdr3_aa: CASSRTARSGANVLTF
cdr3_nt: TGTGCCAGCAGCAGGACAGCCCGCTCTGGGGCCAACGTCCTGACTTTC
d_call: .
j_call: TRBJ2-6
v_call: TRBV7-9
clone_size: .

cdr3_aa: CASSLVGNTDTQYF
cdr3_nt: TGTGCCAGCAGTTTGGTCGGTAACACAGATACGCAGTATTTT
d_call: .
j_call: TRBJ2-3
v_call: TRBV6-6
clone_size: .

cdr3_aa: CASSRRDGDTEAFF
cdr3_nt: TGTGCCAGCAGCCGGAGGGACGGGGACACTGAAGCTTTCTTT
d_call: .
j_call: TRBJ1-1
v_call: TRBV7-9
clone_size: .

cdr3_aa: CASSEIVNTEAFF
cdr3_nt: TGCGCCAGCAGTGAAATAGTGAACACTGAAGCTTTCTTT
d_call: .
j_call: TRBJ1-1
v_call: TRBV5-1
clone_size: medium-sized

cdr3_aa: CASSLTSGTDTQYF
cdr3_nt: TGTGCCAGCAGTCTGACTAGCGGCACAGATACGCAGTATTTT
d_call: TRBD2
j_call: TRBJ2-3
v_call: TRBV6-4
clone_size: few

cdr3_aa: CASSPRGLAGLSYNEQFF
cdr3_nt: TGTGCCAGCAGCCCTAGAGGACTAGCGGGACTCTCCTACAATGAGCAGTTCTTC
d_call: TRBD2
j_call: TRBJ2-1
v_call: TRBV9
clone_size: .

cdr3_aa: CAISEVGGTEAFF
cdr3_nt: TGTGCCATCAGTGAGGTGGGGGGTACTGAAGCTTTCTTT
d_call: .
j_call: TRBJ1-1
v_call: TRBV10-3
clone_size: .

cdr3_aa: CASSLTSFTYGYTF
cdr3_nt: TGTGCCAGCAGTTTGACATCTTTCACCTATGGCTACACCTTC
d_call: .
j_call: TRBJ1-2
v_call: TRBV27
clone_size: .

cdr3_aa: CASSIRSGQGQETQYF
cdr3_nt: TGTGCCAGTAGTATACGGTCGGGACAGGGGCAAGAGACCCAGTACTTC
d_call: TRBD1
j_call: TRBJ2-5
v_call: TRBV19
clone_size: .